What follows is one TCR beta chain and its context. Its antigen is currently unknown. Other DNA sequences of this sample code for an identical CDR3. V was pared by 6 bases and J by 5 bases, with 10 bases between. The germline gives CDR1 DFQATT, CDR2 SNEGSKA (reference sequence). The CDR3 spans 11 residues. This sample was taken from a study of shared clonotypes between healthy human individuals. Notes on the study in general: Clonotype sharing across donors was expected to vary with sequencing depth.

In the study's own analysis: ImmunoSEQ output held junction-only sequences without quality scores, so filtering differed. Clones were read by immunoSEQ multiplex PCR, and TCRdb kept only the in-frame ones, dropping some. V, J and clone size were drawn from that table, and D and trimming were deduced from the DNA. The table lists about 2 million clones, roughly 95% of them singletons. The sequence was collected from a man between 18 and 35 years old in good health. The rearrangement joins TRBV20-1 to TRBJ1-1, with D hard to call. What was sequenced was naive CD4+ T cells sorted from blood. Described subset: CD45RA+ positively selected. DNA of the CDR3: TGCAGTGCGAGAACGGGGACTGAAGCTTTCTTT. Amino acids: CSARTGTEAFF.